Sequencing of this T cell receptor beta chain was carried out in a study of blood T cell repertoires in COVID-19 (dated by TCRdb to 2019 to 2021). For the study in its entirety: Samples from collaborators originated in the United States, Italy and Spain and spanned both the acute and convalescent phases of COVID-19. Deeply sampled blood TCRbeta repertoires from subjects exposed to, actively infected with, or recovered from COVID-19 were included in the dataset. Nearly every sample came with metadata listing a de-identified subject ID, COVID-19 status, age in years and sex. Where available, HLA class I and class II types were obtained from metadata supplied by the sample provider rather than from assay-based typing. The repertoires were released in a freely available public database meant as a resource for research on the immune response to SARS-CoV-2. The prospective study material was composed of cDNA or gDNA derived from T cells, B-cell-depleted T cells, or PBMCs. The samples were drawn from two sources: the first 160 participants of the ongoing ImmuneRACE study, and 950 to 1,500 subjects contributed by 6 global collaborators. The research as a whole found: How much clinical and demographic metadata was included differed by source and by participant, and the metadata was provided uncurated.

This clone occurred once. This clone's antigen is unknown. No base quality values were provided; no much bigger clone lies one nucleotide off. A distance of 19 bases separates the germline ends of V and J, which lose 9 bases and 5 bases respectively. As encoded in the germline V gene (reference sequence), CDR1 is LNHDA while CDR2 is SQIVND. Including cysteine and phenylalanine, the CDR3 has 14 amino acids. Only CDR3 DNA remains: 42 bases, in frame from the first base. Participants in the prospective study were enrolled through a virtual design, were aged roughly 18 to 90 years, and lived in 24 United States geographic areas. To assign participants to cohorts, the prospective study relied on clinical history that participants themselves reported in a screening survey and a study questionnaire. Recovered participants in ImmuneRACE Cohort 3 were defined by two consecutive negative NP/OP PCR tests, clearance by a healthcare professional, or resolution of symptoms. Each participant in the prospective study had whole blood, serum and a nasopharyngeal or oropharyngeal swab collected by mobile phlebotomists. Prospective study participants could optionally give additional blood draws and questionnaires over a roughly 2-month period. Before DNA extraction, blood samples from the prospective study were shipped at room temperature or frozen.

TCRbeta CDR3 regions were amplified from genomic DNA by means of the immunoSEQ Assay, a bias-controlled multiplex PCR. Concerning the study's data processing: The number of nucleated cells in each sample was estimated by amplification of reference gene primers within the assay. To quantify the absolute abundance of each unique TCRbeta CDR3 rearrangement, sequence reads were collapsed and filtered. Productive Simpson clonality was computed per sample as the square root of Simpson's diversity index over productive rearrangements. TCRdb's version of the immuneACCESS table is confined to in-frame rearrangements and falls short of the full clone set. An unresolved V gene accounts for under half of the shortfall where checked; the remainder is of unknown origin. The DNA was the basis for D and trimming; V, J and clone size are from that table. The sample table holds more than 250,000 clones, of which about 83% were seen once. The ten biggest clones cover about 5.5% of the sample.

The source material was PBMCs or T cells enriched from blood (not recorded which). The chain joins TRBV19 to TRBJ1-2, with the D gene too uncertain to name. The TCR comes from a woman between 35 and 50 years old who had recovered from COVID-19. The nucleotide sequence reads TGTGCCAGCCATTTGGGAGGCGGTGGTTATGGCTACACCTTC. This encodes CASHLGGGGYGYTF.